This T cell receptor (beta chain) was captured by sequencing in a study of T cell repertoires in cytomegalovirus infection. Study-level points and caveats: Across the ex vivo response, the dominant clonotypes were HLA-C-restricted CMV-specific TCR beta clonotypes.

Concerning this clonotype itself: Its cognate antigen is unknown.

Germline V gives CDR1 SNHLY, CDR2 FYNNEI. V trimming: 6 bases; J trimming: 5 bases; junction bases outside the gene matches: 8. The CDR3 is made up of 14 amino acids. TCRdb re-derived calls from the reads in MiXCR, one entry per CDR3 protein. The repertoire consists of approximately 730,000 distinct CDR3 sequences, with almost 30% occurring once and the leading ten covering roughly 14%. This specimen was cultured CD8+ T cells from PBMCs, taken from culture after CMV antigen stimulation. The clonotype originates from a human donor in good health (CMV status not recorded). Some clones in this sample may be carry-over from other donors' samples. This chain joins TRBV2 and TRBJ1-2, with TRBD1 matching over 8 bases. The CDR3 nucleotides are TGTGCCAGCAGAAGGCAGGGGGCGGGGTATGGCTACACCTTC. Protein product: CASRRQGAGYGYTF.